The 21 T cell receptor beta chains listed next were all sequenced from one sample in a study of blood T cells in healthy people across ages. The second PCR ran roughly 7 to 12 cycles with a sample-barcoded 5' primer and J-beta primers. One entry per CDR3 protein results from TCRdb running MiXCR on the 5' RACE reads. The data show around 780,000 distinct CDR3 sequences, with roughly three fifths seen just once and 25% to 30% held by the top ten. Source material: blood. The receptors were sampled from a man aged 35 to 55 in good health.

This clonotype was seen ten or more times. The chain carries TRBV6-2 or TRBV6-3 and TRBJ1-2; D uncertain. Germline V lookup: CDR1 MNHEY, CDR2 SVGEGT. V was shortened by 4 bases and J by 2 bases, with 14 bases between the two germline ends. The CDR3 is 15 amino acids. For the CDR3, the DNA is TGTGCCAGCAGTTCTTACCGGGATGACAACTATGGCTACACCTTC. Translation: CASSSYRDDNYGYTF.

J is TRBJ1-1 and V is TRBV13; D perhaps matches TRBD1 (5 bases). The length of the CDR3 is 12 residues. Trimming stripped 5 bases from V and 4 bases from J, with 8 bases between. CDR1 PRHDT and CDR2 FYEKMQ come from the germline V gene (reference sequence). The CDR3 protein is CASSVRATEAFF. The CDR3 nucleotides are TGTGCCAGCAGCGTCAGGGCCACTGAAGCTTTCTTT.

As to this clonotype: One junction end does not reproduce the germline sequence, and a read error may be involved. This CDR3 is CSTSDPAGGSYTF. The CDR3 coding sequence is TGTTCCACCAGTGATCCCGCAGGGGGAAGCTACACCTTC. J is TRBJ1-2 and V is TRBV24-1, with 7 bases aligning to TRBD1. From germline, CDR1 is KGHDR and CDR2 SFDVKD. The CDR3 sequence is 13 residues long.

This chain joins TRBV7-8 and TRBJ2-3; 8 positions match TRBD1. V lost 5 bases, J lost 0 bases, and 7 bases stayed unmatched. Germline V gene data show CDR1 as SGHVS and CDR2 as FQNEAQ. The CDR3 loop spans 16 amino acids. The CDR3 reads CASSLDRDTSTDTQYF. Written as DNA, the CDR3 is TGTGCCAGCAGCCTGGACAGGGACACTAGCACAGATACGCAGTATTTT.

The chain joins TRBV4-2 to TRBJ2-1, with 9 bases identical to TRBD2. The CDR3 is 16 amino acids. Per the germline V gene, CDR1 is LGHNA and CDR2 is YNFKEQ. V shed 0 bases and J 8 bases; nucleotides not matched to a gene: 8. The CDR3 loop is CASSQDGGLARDEQFF. The CDR3 DNA reads as TGTGCCAGCAGCCAAGATGGTGGACTAGCGAGAGATGAGCAGTTCTTC.

This chain joins TRBV3-1 and TRBJ1-4, with TRBD1 as a possible D gene (5 bases). The germline gives CDR1 LGHDT, CDR2 YNNKEL (reference sequence). Trimming pared 2 bases from V and 3 bases from J, leaving 16 bases between. The CDR3 covers 17 residues. The CDR3 region is CASSQIREEAANEKLFF. CDR3 DNA sequence: TGTGCCAGCAGCCAAATCAGGGAAGAGGCGGCTAATGAAAAACTGTTTTTT.

The chain uses TRBV10-3 and TRBJ1-4; unclear D gene. CDR1 ENHRY and CDR2 SYGVKD come from the germline V gene. There are 12 residues in the CDR3. With 8 bases removed from V and 8 bases from J, the gap between germline ends came to 12 bases. The DNA for the CDR3 is TGTGCCATCGCCCTAGACGGGGAAAAACTGTTTTTT. This gives the protein CAIALDGEKLFF.

This clonotype was recorded only once. This rearrangement joins TRBV5-6 to TRBJ1-2; D remains ambiguous. This CDR3 contains 13 residues. Germline assignment: CDR1 SGHDT and CDR2 YYEEEE. With 2 bases removed from V and 5 bases from J, the gap between germline ends came to 10 bases. CDR3 region: CASSFQREYGYTF. CDR3 coding DNA: TGTGCCAGCAGCTTCCAGAGGGAGTATGGCTACACCTTC.

In the case of this clonotype: At one end the junction does not follow the germline gene, possibly because of a read error. The gene calls are TRBV7-2 and TRBJ2-7; possible D gene TRBD1, 6 bases. The J call may be faulty, since TRBJ2-5 better matches the DNA end. Germline values: CDR1 SGHTA, CDR2 FQGNSA. This CDR3 region has 15 residues. The CDR3 DNA is TGTGCCGGCAGCTTAGGGGGTGGATCTGAGGAGACCCAGTACTTC. As protein: CAGSLGGGSEETQYF.

This chain connects TRBV4-3 to TRBJ2-4; D is perhaps TRBD2 (6 bases). Germline V gives CDR1 LGHNA, CDR2 YSLEER. The CDR3 is 13 residues long. Trimming took 4 bases from V and 8 from J, leaving 12 bases between them. The CDR3 sequence is CASSRAGGDIQYF. The CDR3 coding sequence is TGCGCCAGCAGCCGCGCCGGAGGGGACATTCAGTACTTC.

The chain couples TRBV28 to TRBJ2-7, with TRBD2 as a possible D gene (5 bases). The CDR3 runs to 15 residues. V was clipped by 10 bases and J by 1 base, with 20 bases between them. Germline V gives CDR1 MDHEN, CDR2 SYDVKM. The chain's CDR3 is CATSEVSRRSYEQYF. CDR3 nucleotides: TGTGCCACCTCTGAAGTGAGCAGGAGGTCCTACGAGCAGTACTTC.

This clonotype appeared a few times. The V call is TRBV27, the J call TRBJ2-3; D is perhaps TRBD1 (8 bases). The germline V gene has CDR1 MNHEY and CDR2 SMNVEV (reference sequence). Trimming stripped 0 bases from V and 4 bases from J, with 14 bases between. The CDR3 consists of 16 residues. The CDR3 DNA reads TGTGCCAGCAGTTTATCGGACAGGGAGGGCCCAGATACGCAGTATTTT. This sequence encodes CASSLSDREGPDTQYF.

V and J are TRBV14 and TRBJ2-4; the match to TRBD1 covers 10 bases. V shed 4 bases and J 13 bases; nucleotides not matched to a gene: 10. This CDR3 is 14 amino acids long. CDR1 SGHDN and CDR2 FVKESK come from the germline V gene. For the CDR3, the DNA is TGTGCCAGCAGCCTCCTGACAGGGGGCAATGAGCAGTACTTC. Residues: CASSLLTGGNEQYF.

The chain employs TRBV12-3 or TRBV12-4 and TRBJ1-5; D is perhaps TRBD1 (6 bases). The CDR3 loop spans 16 amino acids. Trimming left V 6 bases short and J 2 bases short, with 17 bases between. As DNA, the CDR3 is TGTGCCAGCAGGGAAACAGGGAGAGGAGGCAATCAGCCCCAGCATTTT. Encoded protein: CASRETGRGGNQPQHF.

The chain combines TRBV10-1 with TRBJ2-1, with a tentative D call TRBD1 (7 bases). CDR1 is WNHNN, CDR2 SYGVQD, per germline (reference sequence). The CDR3 extends over 15 amino acids. The germline V and J ends were trimmed by 5 bases and 10 bases, with 21 bases remaining between them. In DNA, the CDR3 is TGCGCCAGCAGTATAACCGGGACAGCGGACTACGAGCAGTTCTTC. As protein: CASSITGTADYEQFF.

This clonotype was observed a few times. V and J are TRBV5-1 and TRBJ1-5; D is unresolved. This CDR3 comprises 15 residues. The V end was cut by 1 base, the J end by 2 bases, with 10 bases between. CDR1 and CDR2 from the germline V gene are SGHRS and YFSETQ. CDR3 in amino acids: CASSLRGDGNQPQHF. The CDR3 DNA reads as TGCGCCAGCAGCTTGAGAGGTGATGGCAATCAGCCCCAGCATTTT.

V and J are TRBV10-3 and TRBJ1-2; D remains unclear. Trimming shortened V by 2 bases and J by 7 bases, and 23 bases separated the two germline ends. The V gene's germline CDR1 is ENHRY and CDR2 SYGVKD. CDR3 length equals 17 residues. CDR3 in amino acids: CAISEGEAHNPPFGYTF. The CDR3 DNA reads as TGTGCCATCAGTGAGGGAGAGGCCCACAACCCACCATTTGGCTACACCTTC.

The count of this clonotype is one. The chain combines TRBV20-1 with TRBJ2-1, with 8 bases lining up with TRBD2. The CDR3 runs 14 residues. J was trimmed by 6 bases and V by 3 bases; bases with no gene match: 7. Germline values: CDR1 DFQATT, CDR2 SNEGSKA (reference sequence). CDR3 amino acids: CSARRGAGRNEQFF. The CDR3 DNA reads as TGCAGTGCTAGGCGGGGGGCCGGTCGCAATGAGCAGTTCTTC.

This chain joins TRBV10-3 and TRBJ1-2, with 8 bases that match TRBD1. The V segment lost 5 bases and the J segment 8 bases; nucleotides outside the gene matches: 7. Germline CDR1 is ENHRY and CDR2 is SYGVKD. The CDR3 runs 13 residues. CDR3 sequence: CAISYPGQGGYTF. For the CDR3, the DNA is TGTGCCATCAGTTACCCCGGACAGGGCGGCTACACCTTC.

The V call is TRBV4-3, the J call TRBJ1-2; D might be TRBD1 (6 bases). The germline gives CDR1 LGHNA, CDR2 YSLEER. V was trimmed by 0 bases and J by 7 bases, leaving 15 bases between them. This CDR3 has 15 residues. This chain's CDR3 is CASSQDSGDYFGYTF. CDR3 DNA sequence: TGCGCCAGCAGCCAAGATTCAGGGGACTATTTTGGCTACACCTTC.

In regard to this clonotype: An end of the junction does not agree with germline; a read error may underlie this. This chain links TRBV5-1 with TRBJ2-1; D perhaps matches TRBD1 (6 bases). From germline, CDR1 is SGHRS and CDR2 YFSETQ. This CDR3 region has 15 residues. In DNA, the CDR3 is TGCGCCGGCAGCACGGAGACAGGTTCCTACAATGAGCAGTTCTTC. Encoded protein: CAGSTETGSYNEQFF.